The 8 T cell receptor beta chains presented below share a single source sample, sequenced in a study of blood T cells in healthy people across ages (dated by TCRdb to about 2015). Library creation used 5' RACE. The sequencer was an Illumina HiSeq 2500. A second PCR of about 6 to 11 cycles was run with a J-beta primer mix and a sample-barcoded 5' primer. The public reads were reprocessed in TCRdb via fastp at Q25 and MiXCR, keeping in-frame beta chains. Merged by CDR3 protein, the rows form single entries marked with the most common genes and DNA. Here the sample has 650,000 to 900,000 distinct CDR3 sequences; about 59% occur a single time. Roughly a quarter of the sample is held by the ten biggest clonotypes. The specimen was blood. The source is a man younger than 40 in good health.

CDR3: CASSYRQGYDEQFF. The CDR3 DNA is TGTGCCAGCAGTTATCGACAGGGTTACGATGAGCAGTTCTTC. The rearrangement uses TRBV6-2 or TRBV6-3 and TRBJ2-1; TRBD1 agrees at 7 bases. The germline V gene has CDR1 MNHEY and CDR2 SVGEGT. After removal of 3 bases from V and 8 bases from J, the junction contained 7 bases not matched to a gene. The CDR3 has 14 amino acids.

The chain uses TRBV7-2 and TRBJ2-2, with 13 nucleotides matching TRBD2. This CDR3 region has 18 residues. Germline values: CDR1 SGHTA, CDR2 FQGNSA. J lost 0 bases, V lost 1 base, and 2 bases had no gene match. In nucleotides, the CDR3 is TGTGCCAGCAGCTTAGAGGGACTAGCGGGGCCGAACACCGGGGAGCTGTTTTTT. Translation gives CASSLEGLAGPNTGELFF.

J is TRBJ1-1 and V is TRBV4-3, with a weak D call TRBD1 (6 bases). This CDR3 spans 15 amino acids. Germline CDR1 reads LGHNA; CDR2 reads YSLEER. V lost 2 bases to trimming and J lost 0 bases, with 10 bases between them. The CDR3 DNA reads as TGCGCCAGCAGCCAAACAGGGTACATGAACACTGAAGCTTTCTTT. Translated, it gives CASSQTGYMNTEAFF.

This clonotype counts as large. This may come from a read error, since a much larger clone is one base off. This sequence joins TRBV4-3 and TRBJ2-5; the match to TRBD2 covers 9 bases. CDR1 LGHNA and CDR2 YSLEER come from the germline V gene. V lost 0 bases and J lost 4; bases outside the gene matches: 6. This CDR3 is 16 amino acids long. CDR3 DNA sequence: TGCGCCAGCAGCCAAGACGGGGGAGCGGGGGGAGAGACCCAGTACTTC. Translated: CASSQDGGAGGETQYF.

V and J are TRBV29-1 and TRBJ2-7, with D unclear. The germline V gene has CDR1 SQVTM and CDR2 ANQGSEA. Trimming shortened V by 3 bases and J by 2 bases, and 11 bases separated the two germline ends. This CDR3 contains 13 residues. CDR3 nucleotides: TGCAGCGTTGACTCAGGCAGTACCTACGAGCAGTACTTC. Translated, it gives CSVDSGSTYEQYF.

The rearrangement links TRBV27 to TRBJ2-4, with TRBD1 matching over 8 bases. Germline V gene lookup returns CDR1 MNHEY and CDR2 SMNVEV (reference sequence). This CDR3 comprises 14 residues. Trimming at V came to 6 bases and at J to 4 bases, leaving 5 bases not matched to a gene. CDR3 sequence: CASSIDRGKNIQYF. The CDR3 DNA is TGTGCCAGCAGCATCGACAGGGGTAAAAACATTCAGTACTTC.

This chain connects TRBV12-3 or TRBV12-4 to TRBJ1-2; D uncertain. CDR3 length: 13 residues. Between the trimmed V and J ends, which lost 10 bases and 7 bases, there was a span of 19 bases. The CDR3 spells CATAAAGPPGYTF. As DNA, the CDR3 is TGTGCCACCGCCGCGGCTGGGCCCCCTGGCTACACCTTC.

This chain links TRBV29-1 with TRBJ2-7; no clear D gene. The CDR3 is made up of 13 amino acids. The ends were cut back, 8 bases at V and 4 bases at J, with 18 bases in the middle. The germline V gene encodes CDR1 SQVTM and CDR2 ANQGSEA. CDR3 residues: CSFSMSYEYEQYF. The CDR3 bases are TGCAGCTTCTCTATGAGTTACGAATACGAGCAGTACTTC.